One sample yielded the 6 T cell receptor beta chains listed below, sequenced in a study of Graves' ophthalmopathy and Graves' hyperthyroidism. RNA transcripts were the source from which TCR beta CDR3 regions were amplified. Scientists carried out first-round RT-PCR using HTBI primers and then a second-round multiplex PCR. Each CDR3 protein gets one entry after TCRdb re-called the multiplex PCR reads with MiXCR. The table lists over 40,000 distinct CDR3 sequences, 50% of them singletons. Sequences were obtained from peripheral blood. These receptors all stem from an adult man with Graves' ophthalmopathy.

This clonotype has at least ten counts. The CDR3 is CASSRGTGVNYGYTF. CDR3 sequence (DNA): TGTGCCAGCAGCCGAGGGACAGGGGTTAACTATGGCTACACCTTC. The rearrangement uses TRBV3-1 and TRBJ1-2; 10 bases line up with TRBD1. J lost 1 base, V lost 4 bases, and 3 bases had no gene match. CDR3 size: 15 residues. Germline V gene lookup returns CDR1 LGHDT and CDR2 YNNKEL (reference sequence).

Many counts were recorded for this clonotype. CDR3 sequence: CSVAGAGDTQYF. The CDR3 nucleotides are TGCAGCGTTGCAGGGGCGGGGGATACGCAGTATTTT. V and J are TRBV29-1 and TRBJ2-3; D possibly uses TRBD1 or TRBD2 (6 bases each). Trimming took 4 bases from V and 6 from J, leaving 11 bases between them. Germline assignment: CDR1 SQVTM and CDR2 ANQGSEA. The CDR3 contains 12 residues.

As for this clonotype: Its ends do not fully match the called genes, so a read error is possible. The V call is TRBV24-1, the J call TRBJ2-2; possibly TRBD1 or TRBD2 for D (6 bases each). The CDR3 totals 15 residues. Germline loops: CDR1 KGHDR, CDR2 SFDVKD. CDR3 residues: CATSGFGGRTGELFF. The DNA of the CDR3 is TGTGCCACCAGTGGTTTTGGGGGGCGCACCGGGGAGTTGTTTTTT.

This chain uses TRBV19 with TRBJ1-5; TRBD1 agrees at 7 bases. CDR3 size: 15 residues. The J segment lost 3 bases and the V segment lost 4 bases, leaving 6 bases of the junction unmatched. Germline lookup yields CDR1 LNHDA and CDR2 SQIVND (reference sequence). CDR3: CASSTGTVNNQPQHF. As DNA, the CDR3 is TGTGCCAGTAGTACCGGGACAGTGAACAATCAGCCCCAGCATTTT.

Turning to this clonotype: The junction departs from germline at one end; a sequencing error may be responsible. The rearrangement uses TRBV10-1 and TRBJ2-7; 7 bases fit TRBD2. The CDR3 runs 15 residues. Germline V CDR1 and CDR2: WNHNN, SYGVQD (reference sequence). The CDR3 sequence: CASSPRLAVSYGQYF. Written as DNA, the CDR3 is TGTGCCAGCTCACCACGTCTAGCGGTTAGCTACGGGCAGTACTTC.

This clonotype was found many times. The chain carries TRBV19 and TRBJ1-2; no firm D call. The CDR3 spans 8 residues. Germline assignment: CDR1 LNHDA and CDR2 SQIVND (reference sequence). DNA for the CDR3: TGTGCTAACTATGGCTACACCTTC. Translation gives CANYGYTF.